This entry is about one T cell receptor beta chain. Using its own MiXCR run on the 5' RACE reads, TCRdb lists one record per CDR3 protein. The sample contains about 110,000 distinct CDR3 sequences, approximately 17% of which appear only once. This sample was taken from a study of T-cell memory formation after mild COVID-19. The length of the CDR3 is 15 residues. After removal of 4 bases from V and 1 base from J, the junction contained 5 bases not matched to a gene. Sequences were obtained from PBMCs or a T cell subset sorted from them (not recorded which). The receptor comes from an adult woman who had mild COVID-19 (a few samples of this study predate the infection). Cell type and time point are not known. The rearrangement joins TRBV12-3 or TRBV12-4 to TRBJ2-7, with 9 positions matching TRBD1. CDR3 in amino acids: CASSYSGQGSYEQYF. DNA of the CDR3: TGTGCCAGCAGTTATTCAGGACAGGGGTCCTACGAGCAGTACTTC.